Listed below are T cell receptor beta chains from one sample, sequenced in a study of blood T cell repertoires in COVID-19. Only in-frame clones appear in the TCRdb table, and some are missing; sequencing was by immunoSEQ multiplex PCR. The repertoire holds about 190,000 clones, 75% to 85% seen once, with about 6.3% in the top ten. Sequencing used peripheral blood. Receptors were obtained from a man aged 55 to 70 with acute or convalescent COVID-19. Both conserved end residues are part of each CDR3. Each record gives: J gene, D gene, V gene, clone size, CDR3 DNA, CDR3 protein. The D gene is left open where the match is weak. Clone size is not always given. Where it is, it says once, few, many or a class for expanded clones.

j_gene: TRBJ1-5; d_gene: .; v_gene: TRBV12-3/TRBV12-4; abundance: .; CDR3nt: TGTGCCAGCAGTTTAATTCAGGGTACCCCCCAGCATTTT; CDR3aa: CASSLIQGTPQHF
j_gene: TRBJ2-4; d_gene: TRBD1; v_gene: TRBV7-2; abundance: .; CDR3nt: TGTGCCAGCAGCTCATGGGACAGGGTCTCAAATTTTGGCATTCAGTACTTC; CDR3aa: CASSSWDRVSNFGIQYF
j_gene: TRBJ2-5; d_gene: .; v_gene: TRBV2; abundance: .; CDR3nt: TGTGCCTCCTCGAGGGAAGAGACCCAGTACTTC; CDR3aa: CASSREETQYF
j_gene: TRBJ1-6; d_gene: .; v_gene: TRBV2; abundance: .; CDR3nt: TGTGCCAGCAGTGGGTCAGGGGAAGGTAATTCACCCCTCCACTTT; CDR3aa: CASSGSGEGNSPLHF
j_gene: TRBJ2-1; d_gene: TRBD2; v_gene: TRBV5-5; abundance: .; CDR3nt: TGTGCCAGCAGCTTGCTTGGGACTAGCGGTTACAATGAGCAGTTCTTC; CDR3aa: CASSLLGTSGYNEQFF
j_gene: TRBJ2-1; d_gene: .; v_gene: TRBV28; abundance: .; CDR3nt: TGTGCCAGCAGTTTACTCTTAGGTCTAGGCAATGAGCAGTTCTTC; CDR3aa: CASSLLLGLGNEQFF
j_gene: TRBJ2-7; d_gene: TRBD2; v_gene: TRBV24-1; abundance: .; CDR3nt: TGTGCCACCAGTGGGACTAGCGGGGGCTACGAGCAGTACTTC; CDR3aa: CATSGTSGGYEQYF
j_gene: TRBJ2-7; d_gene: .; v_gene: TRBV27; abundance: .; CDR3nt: TGTGCCAGCAGTTTAGGCAGAGGCTACTCCTACGAGCAGTACTTC; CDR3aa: CASSLGRGYSYEQYF
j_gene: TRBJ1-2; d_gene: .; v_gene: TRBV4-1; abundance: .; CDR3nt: TGCGCCAGCAGCCAAGAAAGGCAGGTCTATGGCTACACCTTC; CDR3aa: CASSQERQVYGYTF
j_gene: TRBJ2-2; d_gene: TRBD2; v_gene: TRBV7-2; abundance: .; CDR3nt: TGTGCCAGCAGCCCGGATATGACTAGCGGGAGGAACGGGGAGCTGTTTTTT; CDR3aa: CASSPDMTSGRNGELFF
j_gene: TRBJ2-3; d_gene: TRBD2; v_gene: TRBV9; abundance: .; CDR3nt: TGTGCCAGCAGCATATCAGCGGGGGCCTTCACAGATACGCAGTATTTT; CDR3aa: CASSISAGAFTDTQYF
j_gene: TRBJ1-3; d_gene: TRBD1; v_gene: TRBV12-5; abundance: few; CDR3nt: TGTGCTAGTGGTTTAGGGACAGGGCATACTGGAAACACCATATATTTT; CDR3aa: CASGLGTGHTGNTIYF
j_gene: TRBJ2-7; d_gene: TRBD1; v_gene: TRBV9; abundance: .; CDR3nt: TGTGCCAGCAGCCGCACCTCGACAGGGGGCTACGAGCAGTACTTC; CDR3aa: CASSRTSTGGYEQYF
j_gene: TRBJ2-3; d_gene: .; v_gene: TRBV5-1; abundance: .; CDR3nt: TGCGCCAGCAGCTTGGGGCGTGGGGGGAGCAGCACAGATACGCAGTATTTT; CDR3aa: CASSLGRGGSSTDTQYF
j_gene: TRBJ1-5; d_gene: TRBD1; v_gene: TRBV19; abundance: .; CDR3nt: TGTGCCAGTAGTCCCCGGGACAGGGGAAACAATCAGCCCCAGCATTTT; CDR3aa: CASSPRDRGNNQPQHF
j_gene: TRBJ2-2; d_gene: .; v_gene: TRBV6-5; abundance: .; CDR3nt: TGTGCCAGCAGGGCCTTTACCGGGGAGCTGTTTTTT; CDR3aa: CASRAFTGELFF
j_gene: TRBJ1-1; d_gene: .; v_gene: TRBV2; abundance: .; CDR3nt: TGTGCCAGCAGCAGGACAGAGAACACTGAAGCTTTCTTT; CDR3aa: CASSRTENTEAFF
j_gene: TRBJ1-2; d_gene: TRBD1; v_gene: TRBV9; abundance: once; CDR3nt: TGTGCCAGCAGCGTCGACAGGGGTGATGGCTACACCTTC; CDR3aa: CASSVDRGDGYTF
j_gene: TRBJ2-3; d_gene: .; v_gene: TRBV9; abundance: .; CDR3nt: TGTGCCAGCAGCGTAGGCGGGCATAGCACAGATACGCAGTATTTT; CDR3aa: CASSVGGHSTDTQYF
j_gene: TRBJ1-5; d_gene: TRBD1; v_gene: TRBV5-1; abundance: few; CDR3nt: TGCGCCAGCAGCCCGGGACAGCCCGATCAGCCCCAGCATTTT; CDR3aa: CASSPGQPDQPQHF
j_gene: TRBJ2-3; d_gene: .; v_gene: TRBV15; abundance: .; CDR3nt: TGTGCCACCAGCAATGACATCAGCACAGATACGCAGTATTTT; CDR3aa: CATSNDISTDTQYF
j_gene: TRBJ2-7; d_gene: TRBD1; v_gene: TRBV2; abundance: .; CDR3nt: TGTGCCAGCAGTCCCCGACAGGGCCTCTACGAGCAGTACTTC; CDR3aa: CASSPRQGLYEQYF
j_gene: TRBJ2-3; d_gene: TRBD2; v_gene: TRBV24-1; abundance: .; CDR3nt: TGTGCCACCAGTGATCCGGGACTAGCTTCAGATACGCAGTATTTT; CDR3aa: CATSDPGLASDTQYF
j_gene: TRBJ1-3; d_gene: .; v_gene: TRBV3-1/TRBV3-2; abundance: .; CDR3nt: TGTGCCAGCAGCCTAAACGGTCCCGGCCCACCCGGAGACTCTGGAAACACCATATATTTT; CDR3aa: CASSLNGPGPPGDSGNTIYF
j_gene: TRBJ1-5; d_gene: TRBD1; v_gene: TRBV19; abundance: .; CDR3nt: TGTGCCAGTAGTTTACAGGGGTTTCAGCCCCAGCATTTT; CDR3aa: CASSLQGFQPQHF
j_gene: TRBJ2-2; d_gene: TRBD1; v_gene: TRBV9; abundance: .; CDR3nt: TGTGCCAGCAGCGCCCCTGGACAGGGAACGAACACCGGGGAGCTGTTTTTT; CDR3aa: CASSAPGQGTNTGELFF
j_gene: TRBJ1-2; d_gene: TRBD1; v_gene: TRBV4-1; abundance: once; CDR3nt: TGCGCCAGCAGCCAAGTGGGGGGACAGACTAACTATGGCTACACCTTC; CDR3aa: CASSQVGGQTNYGYTF
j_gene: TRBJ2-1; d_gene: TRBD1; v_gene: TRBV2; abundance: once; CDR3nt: TGTGCCAGCAGTGAAATTGGAGGACAGGGGGTCCGCAATGAGCAGTTCTTC; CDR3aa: CASSEIGGQGVRNEQFF
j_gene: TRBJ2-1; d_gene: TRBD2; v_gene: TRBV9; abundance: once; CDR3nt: TGTGCCAGCAGCGTCGCCCTCACTAGCGACAATGAGCAGTTCTTC; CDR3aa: CASSVALTSDNEQFF
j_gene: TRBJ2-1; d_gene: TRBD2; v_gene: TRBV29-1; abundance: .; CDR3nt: TGCAGCGTTAAGGGGACTAGCGGTTCCTACAATGAGCAGTTCTTC; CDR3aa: CSVKGTSGSYNEQFF
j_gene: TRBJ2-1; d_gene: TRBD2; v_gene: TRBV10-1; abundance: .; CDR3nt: TGCGCCAGCAGCGTTAAAAGCGGGAGCTCCTACAATGAGCAGTTCTTC; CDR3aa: CASSVKSGSSYNEQFF
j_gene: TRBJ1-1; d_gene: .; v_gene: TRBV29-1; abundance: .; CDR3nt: TGCACCGGAGGAGAGACTGAAGCTTTCTTT; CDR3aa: CTGGETEAFF
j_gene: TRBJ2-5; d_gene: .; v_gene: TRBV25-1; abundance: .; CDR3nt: TGTGCCAGCAGTGAACTTAGCCCGAACCAAGAGACCCAGTACTTC; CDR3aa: CASSELSPNQETQYF
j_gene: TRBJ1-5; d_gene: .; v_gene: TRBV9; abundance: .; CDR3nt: TGTGCCAGCAGCGTAGGGACAGTGGGCAATCAGCCCCAGCATTTT; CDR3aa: CASSVGTVGNQPQHF
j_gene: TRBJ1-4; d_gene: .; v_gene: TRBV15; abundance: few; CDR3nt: TGTGCCACCAGCAGAGGATCCGGGGGTGCAACTAATGAAAAACTGTTTTTT; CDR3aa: CATSRGSGGATNEKLFF
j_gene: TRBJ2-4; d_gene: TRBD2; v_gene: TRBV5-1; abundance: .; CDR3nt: TGCGCCAGCCGGGGCGGGGGGCGAAACATTCAGTACTTC; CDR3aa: CASRGGGRNIQYF
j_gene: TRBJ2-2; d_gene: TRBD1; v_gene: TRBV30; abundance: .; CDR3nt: TGTGCCTGGAGTGTAAACCCCCCCGGGACAGGACACACCGGGGAGCTGTTTTTT; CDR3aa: CAWSVNPPGTGHTGELFF
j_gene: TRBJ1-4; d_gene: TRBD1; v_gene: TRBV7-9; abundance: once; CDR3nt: TGTGCCAGCGGGAGACAGGGGAGCGAAAAACTGTTTTTT; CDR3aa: CASGRQGSEKLFF
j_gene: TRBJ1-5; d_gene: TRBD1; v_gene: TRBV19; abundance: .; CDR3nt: TGTGCCAGTAGGACAGGGTTTAGCAATCAGCCCCAGCATTTT; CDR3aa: CASRTGFSNQPQHF
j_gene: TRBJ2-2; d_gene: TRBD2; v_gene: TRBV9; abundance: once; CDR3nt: TGTGCCAGCAGTTGGACTAGCGGGGGAGGGCCGAGCACCGGGGAGCTGTTTTTT; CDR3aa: CASSWTSGGGPSTGELFF
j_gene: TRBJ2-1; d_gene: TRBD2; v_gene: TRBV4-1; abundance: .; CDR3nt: TGCGCCAGCAGTAAGAACGTAGCGGGATCCTACAATGAGCAGTTCTTC; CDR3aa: CASSKNVAGSYNEQFF
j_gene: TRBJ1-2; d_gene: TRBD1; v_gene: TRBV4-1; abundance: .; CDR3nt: TGCGCCAGCAGCCGGGACAGGGCTCAATCCTCATATGGCTACACCTTC; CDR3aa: CASSRDRAQSSYGYTF
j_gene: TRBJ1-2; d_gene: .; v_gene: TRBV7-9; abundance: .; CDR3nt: TGTGCCAGCAGCTTAGCGCTGGGTGGGGCCCACGGCTACACCTTC; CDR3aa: CASSLALGGAHGYTF
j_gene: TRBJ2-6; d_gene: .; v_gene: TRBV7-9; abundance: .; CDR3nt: TGTGCCAGCAGCCCCGGGGGCTCTGGGGCCAACGTCCTGACTTTC; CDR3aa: CASSPGGSGANVLTF
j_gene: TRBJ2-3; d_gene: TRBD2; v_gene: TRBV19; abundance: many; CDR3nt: TGTGCCAGTAGTATCGGTTTCGCTAGCGGGAGAAGCACAGATACGCAGTATTTT; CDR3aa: CASSIGFASGRSTDTQYF
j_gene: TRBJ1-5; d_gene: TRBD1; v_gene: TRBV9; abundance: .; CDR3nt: TGTGCCAGCAGCGCACAGGGGGCCGGCAATCAGCCCCAGCATTTT; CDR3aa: CASSAQGAGNQPQHF
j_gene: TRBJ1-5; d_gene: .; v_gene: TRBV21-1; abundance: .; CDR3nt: TGTGCCAGCAGTAAGGGAGATAGCAATCAGCCCCAGCATTTT; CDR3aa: CASSKGDSNQPQHF
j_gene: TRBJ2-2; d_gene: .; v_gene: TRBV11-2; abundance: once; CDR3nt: TGTGCCAGCAGTTCGACAGGGAACACCGGGGAGCTGTTTTTT; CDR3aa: CASSSTGNTGELFF
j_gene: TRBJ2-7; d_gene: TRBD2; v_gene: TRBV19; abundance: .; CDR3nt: TGTGCCAGTAGTATGCGCAGACTAGCGGGAGGGGCCTACGAGCAGTACTTC; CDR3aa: CASSMRRLAGGAYEQYF
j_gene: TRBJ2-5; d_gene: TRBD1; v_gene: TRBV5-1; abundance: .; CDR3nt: TGCGCCAGCACCTCATTGAGGGGGCTCGGGGAGACCCAGTACTTC; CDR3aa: CASTSLRGLGETQYF
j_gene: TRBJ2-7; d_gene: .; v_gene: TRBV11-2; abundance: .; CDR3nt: TGTGCCAGCAGCTTTAGGGGACGAGGACAGAGCTCCTACGAGCAGTACTTC; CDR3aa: CASSFRGRGQSSYEQYF
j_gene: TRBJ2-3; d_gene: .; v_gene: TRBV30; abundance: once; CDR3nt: TGTGCCTGGAGTGTACGGTCTTCAGATACGCAGTATTTT; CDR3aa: CAWSVRSSDTQYF
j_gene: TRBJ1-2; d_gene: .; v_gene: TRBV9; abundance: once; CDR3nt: TGTGCCAGCAGCCCCGGTTCTACTGGACTTGGCTACACCTTC; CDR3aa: CASSPGSTGLGYTF
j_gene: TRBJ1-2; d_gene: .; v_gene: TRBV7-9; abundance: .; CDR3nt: TGTGCCAGCAGCTTACCTTCTGGGACAACCTTTAACTATGGCTACACCTTC; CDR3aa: CASSLPSGTTFNYGYTF
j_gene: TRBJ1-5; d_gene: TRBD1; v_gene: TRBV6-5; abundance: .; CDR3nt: TGTGCCAGCAGTTGGGACAGGGATCAGCCCCAGCATTTT; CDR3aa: CASSWDRDQPQHF
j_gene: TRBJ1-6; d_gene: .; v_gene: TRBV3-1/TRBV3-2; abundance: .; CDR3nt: TGTGCCAGCAGCCAGGTAGATTCACCCCTCCACTTT; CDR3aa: CASSQVDSPLHF